Each of the 19 T cell receptor beta chains below was sequenced from the same sample in a study of blood T cell repertoires in COVID-19. Method: immunoSEQ multiplex PCR; TCRdb's copy keeps in-frame clones and lacks some. The sample includes 200,000 to 250,000 clones, approximately 85% of them seen just once. Input material: peripheral blood. These TCRs come from a man aged 35-49 years with acute or convalescent COVID-19.

J is TRBJ2-7 and V is TRBV4-3, with a weak D call TRBD2 (5 bases). With 0 bases removed from V and 1 base from J, the gap between germline ends came to 13 bases. The CDR3 runs 16 residues. The germline V gene encodes CDR1 LGHNA and CDR2 YSLEER. CDR3 coding DNA: TGCGCCAGCAGCCAAGAGGCGCGGGCGCCTTCCTACGAGCAGTACTTC. Its translation: CASSQEARAPSYEQYF.

The chain combines TRBV27 with TRBJ2-1; TRBD2 matches at 7 bases. The CDR3 has 12 amino acids. The V gene's germline CDR1 is MNHEY and CDR2 SMNVEV (reference sequence). The J segment lost 12 bases and the V segment lost 3 bases, leaving 5 bases of the junction unmatched. The CDR3 DNA is TGTGCCAGCAGTTTCGGCGGGGGTGGGCAGTTCTTC. It is translated as CASSFGGGGQFF.

The J gene is TRBJ1-1, the V gene TRBV11-2; D is uncertain. This CDR3 has 14 amino acids. V was pared by 1 base and J by 4 bases, with 10 bases between. CDR1 is SGHAT, CDR2 FQNNGV, per germline. This CDR3 reads CASSLVPKSTEAFF. The CDR3 DNA is TGTGCCAGCAGCTTAGTGCCGAAGAGCACTGAAGCTTTCTTT.

The chain has TRBV10-3 and TRBJ2-7, with D tentatively TRBD1 (6 bases). Germline assignment: CDR1 ENHRY and CDR2 SYGVKD. The CDR3 length is 14 residues. The V gene lost 6 bases and the J gene lost 7 bases, with 19 bases spanning the gap. The CDR3 protein is CAISDLGAQREQYF. In DNA, the CDR3 is TGTGCCATCAGCGACCTGGGGGCGCAAAGGGAGCAGTACTTC.

V and J are TRBV29-1 and TRBJ2-5; the match to TRBD1 covers 9 bases. The ends lost 5 bases at V and 5 bases at J; junction bases unmatched: 3. This CDR3 contains 12 residues. Germline-derived CDR1 and CDR2 are SQVTM and ANQGSEA. CDR3 nucleotides: TGCAGCGTTTTACAGGGGGCGGAGACCCAGTACTTC. Translated: CSVLQGAETQYF.

The chain employs TRBV6-2 or TRBV6-3 and TRBJ1-2, with D possibly being TRBD1 (6 bases). Germline V gives CDR1 MNHEY, CDR2 SVGEGT. Between the trimmed V and J ends, which lost 2 bases and 0 bases, there was a span of 16 bases. There are 17 residues in the CDR3. CDR3 coding DNA: TGTGCCAGCAGTTACGGGGCAGGGGCCCCGCCTAACTATGGCTACACCTTC. Protein product: CASSYGAGAPPNYGYTF.

This clone turned up a few times. The gene calls are TRBV27 and TRBJ1-2, with D possibly matching TRBD1 (5 bases). The CDR3 has 15 residues. The V and J ends lost 5 bases and 2 bases respectively, with 15 bases between them. The germline gives CDR1 MNHEY, CDR2 SMNVEV (reference sequence). CDR3 sequence reads: CASSPLTGANYGYTF. The CDR3 DNA reads TGTGCCAGCAGTCCCTTGACTGGGGCAAACTATGGCTACACCTTC.

The chain uses TRBV7-2 and TRBJ2-5; no clear D gene. Germline values: CDR1 SGHTA, CDR2 FQGNSA. CDR3 length: 15 amino acids. Trimming left V 3 bases short and J 4 bases short, with 15 bases between. CDR3 region: CASSLGRSTPETQYF. The CDR3 DNA reads as TGTGCCAGCAGCTTGGGTCGATCGACTCCAGAGACCCAGTACTTC.

This chain joins TRBV5-8 and TRBJ1-4, with 7 bases identical to TRBD1. The CDR3 runs 15 residues. The V gene end was trimmed by 0 bases and the J gene end by 3 bases; junction bases not matched to a gene: 2. Germline CDR1 SGHTS, CDR2 YDEGEE. The chain's CDR3 is CASSLAGQSNEKLFF. The CDR3 DNA reads as TGTGCCAGCAGCTTGGCGGGACAGTCTAATGAAAAACTGTTTTTT.

V and J are TRBV6-5 and TRBJ1-5; D is unclear. The CDR3 has 14 amino acids. Between the trimmed V and J ends, which lost 6 bases and 3 bases, there was a span of 12 bases. Germline V CDR1 and CDR2: MNHEY, SVGAGI. CDR3 DNA: TGTGCCAGCAGCGGGGTTCTTTACAATCAGCCCCAGCATTTT. Translated, it gives CASSGVLYNQPQHF.

The chain recombines TRBV6-7 with TRBJ2-1, with 12 positions matching TRBD2. TRBV6-7 counts as an open reading frame of uncertain function. CDR3 size: 15 residues. V trimming: 4 bases; J trimming: 8 bases; junction bases outside the gene matches: 6. The CDR3 DNA reads as TGTGCCAGCAGTTCCGGGAGACTAGCGGGGGATGAGCAGTTCTTC. Translation gives CASSSGRLAGDEQFF.

The chain couples TRBV7-9 to TRBJ2-7; maybe TRBD2 (6 bases). This CDR3 is built from 13 residues. Germline loops: CDR1 SEHNR, CDR2 FQNEAQ (reference sequence). With 3 bases removed from V and 10 bases from J, the gap between germline ends came to 16 bases. In DNA form, the CDR3 reads TGTGCCAGCAGCTTGTTTTCTGGCGGGAACCAGTACTTC. Encoded protein: CASSLFSGGNQYF.

The CDR3: CATSGGRGGTDTQYF. CDR3 DNA: TGTGCCACCAGTGGGGGACGGGGGGGAACAGATACGCAGTATTTT. The chain carries TRBV24-1 and TRBJ2-3; TRBD2 aligns across 8 bases. The CDR3 length is 15 residues. Germline values: CDR1 KGHDR, CDR2 SFDVKD. V was clipped by 5 bases and J by 3 bases; unmatched bases: 6.

The chain uses TRBV7-9 and TRBJ2-1; D might be TRBD1 (5 bases). The CDR3 consists of 14 residues. CDR1 and CDR2 from the germline V gene are SEHNR and FQNEAQ (reference sequence). The V gene lost 1 base and the J gene lost 7 bases, with 11 bases spanning the gap. CDR3 coding DNA: TGTGCCAGCAGCTTAGGACAGTCAGTAAATGAGCAGTTCTTC. It yields the protein CASSLGQSVNEQFF.

The chain recombines TRBV25-1 with TRBJ1-6, with TRBD1 matching over 8 bases. Looked up from germline, CDR1 is MGHDK and CDR2 is SYGVNS. J lost 8 bases, V lost 6 bases, and 0 bases had no gene match. This CDR3 region has 12 residues. CDR3 region: CASRTGDSPLHF. DNA of the CDR3: TGTGCCAGCAGGACAGGGGATTCACCCCTCCACTTT.

The chain is built from TRBV2 and TRBJ1-5; D is undetermined. With 5 bases removed from V and 7 bases from J, the gap between germline ends came to 12 bases. Germline assignment: CDR1 SNHLY and CDR2 FYNNEI. This CDR3 has 13 amino acids. This chain's CDR3 is CASSYWQSQPQHF. CDR3 sequence (DNA): TGTGCCAGCAGTTATTGGCAGTCCCAGCCCCAGCATTTT.

This clone has more than one count but fewer than ten. V gene TRBV6-5 combines with J gene TRBJ1-6, with D perhaps TRBD1 (5 bases). The CDR3 totals 14 residues. Per germline, CDR1 MNHEY and CDR2 SVGAGI. The germline V and J ends were trimmed by 8 bases and 10 bases, with 18 bases remaining between them. In DNA form, the CDR3 reads TGTGCCAGCGGGCAGGGAATTGAATTGTCACCCCTCCACTTT. Its protein is CASGQGIELSPLHF.

V gene TRBV7-2 combines with J gene TRBJ1-2; D call uncertain. V lost 5 bases to trimming and J lost 4 bases, with 14 bases between them. CDR1 SGHTA and CDR2 FQGNSA come from the germline V gene. The CDR3 length is 14 residues. Here the CDR3 DNA reads TGTGCCAGCAGCCCTACCGGGTCACCCTATGGCTACACCTTC. Protein: CASSPTGSPYGYTF.

The chain joins TRBV12-5 to TRBJ2-7; perhaps TRBD2 as D (6 bases). Per the germline V gene, CDR1 is LGHNT and CDR2 is FRNRAP. Trimming removed 5 bases at V and 0 bases at J, with 11 bases between. The CDR3 is 14 amino acids. In nucleotides, the CDR3 is TGTGCTAGTGGTGGGAGGATACCCTCCTACGAGCAGTACTTC. Its translation: CASGGRIPSYEQYF.